The source of this T cell receptor (beta chain) is a study of T cells in Graves' hyperthyroidism and ophthalmopathy. Diagnoses were established using clinical symptoms, serum thyroxine and TRAb, thyroid ultrasound and orbital computed tomography. Amplification of TCR beta CDR3 regions was performed using RNA transcripts as template. In the first-round RT-PCR of the TCR CDR3, the HTBI primer set was used. TCRdb ran MiXCR on the multiplex PCR reads and lists one entry per CDR3 protein. The sample yields nearly 750,000 distinct CDR3 sequences, over 35% seen once. Study results and limitations: The model anticipated ophthalmopathy a median approximately six months pre-onset. Expanded thyroid clonotypes (above 0.001) were mostly also found in blood. Ophthalmopathy could be told apart from stable hyperthyroidism with a 13 V-J model.

Per germline, CDR1 MNHNY and CDR2 SVGAGI (reference sequence). Trimming cost V 7 bases and J 7 bases, with 20 bases left between them. CDR3 length: 15 amino acids. To note about this clonotype: What it binds is not known.

This receptor was identified in a woman in her forties with Graves' hyperthyroidism. Source material: blood. The J gene is TRBJ1-5, the V gene TRBV6-6; TRBD1 might be the D (5 bases). Written as DNA, the CDR3 is TGTGCCAGCACCAAGGGTGGGGGGTCCCGCCAGCCCCAGCATTTT. Protein product: CASTKGGGSRQPQHF.